This TCR beta chain was identified during a study of T cell responses to AZD1222 COVID-19 vaccine. Study background: Pooled together were second doses at about 4 or about 12 weeks. Study-wide results and caveats: Among the donors, most were white British and more were female, and clonal diversity was possibly underestimated. No repertoire was sampled before or during the peak T cell response, only after it. It was only 6 or 7 AZD1222 recipients who were seropositive at baseline.

This clone showed up just a few times. What it binds is not known. TCRdb keeps only in-frame clones here, not all; method: immunoSEQ multiplex PCR. The sample yields some 110,000 clones, 80% to 90% seen once. CDR1 is ENHRY and CDR2 is SYGVKD in the germline V gene. This CDR3 is built from 18 residues. The ends lost 2 bases at V and 0 bases at J; junction bases unmatched: 4. The TCR originated in an adult in good health. The sequencing used peripheral blood, collected on day 0 of AZD1222 vaccination. The V call is TRBV10-3, the J call TRBJ2-6; 10 bases are shared with TRBD2. The CDR3: CAISEASGGPSGANVLTF. The CDR3 DNA reads TGTGCCATCAGTGAGGCTAGCGGGGGACCCTCTGGGGCCAACGTCCTGACTTTC.